The 4 T cell receptor beta chains below were found in one sample sequenced in a study of cytomegalovirus exposure and HLA in healthy donors (dated by TCRdb to about 2017). Preparation of the library involved the immunoSEQ multiplex PCR assay. Entries here come from immuneACCESS through TCRdb and include only in-frame sequences with V and J called. Some clones fail to appear in such tables; in the studies checked, an unresolved V gene covers under half of the shortfall, and the cause of the remainder is unknown. The sample profile shows 100,000 to 150,000 clones; approximately 91% of them were found once. Roughly 2% of the sample is taken by the ten largest. The source material was PBMCs. All receptors come from a woman aged 18-30 years in good health and CMV-seronegative.

The chain couples TRBV6-5 to TRBJ1-5; TRBD1 is a possible D gene (5 bases). The germline gives CDR1 MNHEY, CDR2 SVGAGI. The CDR3 runs 15 residues. Trimming cost V 0 bases and J 4 bases, with 10 bases left between them. CDR3 amino acids: CASSYSRGGNQPQHF. For the CDR3, the DNA is TGTGCCAGCAGTTACTCTAGGGGAGGTAATCAGCCCCAGCATTTT.

This chain joins TRBV4-2 and TRBJ1-2, with unresolved D. The germline V gene encodes CDR1 LGHNA and CDR2 YNFKEQ. The CDR3 runs to 15 residues. The V gene lost 10 bases and the J gene lost 0 bases, with 18 bases spanning the gap. The CDR3 loop reads CATSRVLRANYGYTF. CDR3 nucleotide sequence: TGTGCCACCTCCCGGGTCCTAAGAGCTAACTATGGCTACACCTTC.

The V call is TRBV6-1, the J call TRBJ2-7; possibly TRBD2 for D (7 bases). Germline CDR1 reads MNHNS; CDR2 reads SASEGT. The CDR3 extends over 15 amino acids. V was shortened by 4 bases and J by 1 base, with 14 bases between the two germline ends. CDR3 residues: CASSAGGGRSYEQYF. CDR3 coding DNA: TGTGCCAGCAGTGCTGGGGGGGGGCGATCCTACGAGCAGTACTTC.

The rearrangement joins TRBV15 to TRBJ1-1, with 7 bases aligning to TRBD1. Unmatched junction bases numbered 9, after V lost 0 bases and J lost 11 bases. Looked up from germline, CDR1 is LNHNV and CDR2 is YYDKDF (reference sequence). The CDR3 has 14 residues. CDR3 in amino acids: CATSRDQAPGGAFF. CDR3 DNA: TGTGCCACCAGCAGAGATCAGGCACCAGGGGGGGCTTTCTTT.